These 9 T cell receptor beta chains were sequenced from one sample in a study of T cell responses to AZD1222 COVID-19 vaccine. The repertoire was sequenced with immunoSEQ multiplex PCR; TCRdb's copy has only in-frame clones and lacks some. The sample includes 100,000 to 130,000 clones, about 90% of them seen just once. Specimen: peripheral blood, collected on day 0 of AZD1222 vaccination. These receptors originate from an adult in good health.

Regarding this clone: Other nucleotide sequences from this sample produce the same CDR3. V usage is TRBV2 and J usage is TRBJ1-5; no clear D gene. Germline CDR1 reads SNHLY; CDR2 reads FYNNEI. V was trimmed by 6 bases and J by 4 bases, leaving 7 bases between them. This CDR3 region has 12 residues. CDR3 amino acids: CASSDPNQPQHF. The CDR3 DNA is TGTGCCAGCAGCGATCCTAATCAGCCCCAGCATTTT. The variable domain in full, with the rest retrieved from reference TRBV2 and TRBJ1-5, is EPEVTQTPSHQVTQMGQEVILRCVPISNHLYFYWYRQILGQKVEFLVSFYNNEISEKSEIFDDQFSVERPDGSNFTLKIRSTKLEDSAMYFCASSDPNQPQHFGDGTRLSIL.

V and J are TRBV29-1 and TRBJ2-1; 7 bases align to TRBD2. CDR3 length: 15 residues. Germline V CDR1 and CDR2: SQVTM, ANQGSEA. The J segment lost 1 base and the V segment lost 6 bases, leaving 9 bases of the junction unmatched. The CDR3 spells CSVGGLAESYNEQFF. The CDR3 DNA is TGCAGCGTGGGCGGTCTAGCGGAATCCTACAATGAGCAGTTCTTC.

This clone was detected once. The chain couples TRBV6-1 to TRBJ1-5, with a tentative D call TRBD1 (5 bases). The CDR3 consists of 16 residues. The germline V and J ends were trimmed by 2 bases and 7 bases, with 18 bases remaining between them. Germline CDR1 reads MNHNS; CDR2 reads SASEGT. DNA for the CDR3: TGTGCCAGCAGTGAATTTCACGGGGCAAGGCAACAGCCCCAGCATTTT. Amino acid sequence: CASSEFHGARQQPQHF.

The V and J genes are TRBV6-5 and TRBJ1-2, with a possible D match to TRBD1 (6 bases). Trimming cost V 0 bases and J 7 bases, with 18 bases left between them. The CDR3 covers 16 residues. CDR1 and CDR2 from the germline V gene are MNHEY and SVGAGI. The CDR3 nucleotides read TGTGCCAGCAGTTACTCCCGACATCAGGGGATATCTGGCTACACCTTC. The encoded protein is CASSYSRHQGISGYTF.

This clone was recorded only once. The chain joins TRBV6-4 to TRBJ2-3, with 14 bases that match TRBD2. Per germline, CDR1 MRHNA and CDR2 SNTAGT. The CDR3 contains 16 residues. J lost 4 bases, V lost 2 bases, and 2 bases had no gene match. The CDR3 here is CASSDGTSGGSDTQYF. The CDR3 region has the DNA TGTGCCAGCAGTGACGGGACTAGCGGGGGCTCAGATACGCAGTATTTT.

This chain connects TRBV19 to TRBJ2-2, with D uncertain. Looked up from germline, CDR1 is LNHDA and CDR2 is SQIVND (reference sequence). CDR3 length: 14 residues. The V end lost 3 bases, the J end lost 8 bases, and 13 bases lay between the germline ends. This CDR3 is CASSIRAIVGELFF. Here the CDR3 DNA reads TGTGCCAGTAGTATCCGGGCCATCGTGGGGGAGCTGTTTTTT.

This clone was seen a few times. An end of the junction does not agree with germline; a read error may underlie this. The chain combines TRBV6-5 with TRBJ1-5; 10 bases are a match to TRBD1. CDR1 and CDR2 from the germline V gene are MNHEY and SVGAGI. This CDR3 region has 16 residues. DNA of the CDR3: TGTGCCAGCAGTAACTCCGGGACAGGGGGCAATCAGCCCCAGCATTTT. It codes for CASSNSGTGGNQPQHF.

This chain uses TRBV12-3 or TRBV12-4 with TRBJ1-1, with unresolved D. V was pared by 6 bases and J by 3 bases, with 11 bases between. The CDR3 loop spans 13 amino acids. The CDR3, as DNA: TGTGCCAGCAGCGCCATGATATACACTGAAGCTTTCTTT. It yields the protein CASSAMIYTEAFF.

The rearrangement links TRBV2 to TRBJ2-1; 7 nucleotides line up with TRBD2. In germline, CDR1 is SNHLY, CDR2 FYNNEI. Trimming removed 1 base from V and 12 bases from J; junction bases left unmatched: 3. CDR3 length equals 12 residues. In nucleotides, the CDR3 is TGTGCCAGCAGTGAAGAAGGCGGGAGGCAGTTCTTC. This encodes CASSEEGGRQFF. The full variable domain, its missing parts supplied by reference TRBV2 and TRBJ2-1, is EPEVTQTPSHQVTQMGQEVILRCVPISNHLYFYWYRQILGQKVEFLVSFYNNEISEKSEIFDDQFSVERPDGSNFTLKIRSTKLEDSAMYFCASSEEGGRQFFGPGTRLTVL.